A single sample gave rise to the 13 T cell receptor beta chains below, sequenced in a study of blood T cell repertoires in COVID-19. Data came from immunoSEQ multiplex PCR; TCRdb stores just in-frame clones and leaves some out. Of roughly 260,000 clones listed, around nine tenths are singletons. The specimen was peripheral blood. The receptors shown here come from a woman in her 30s with COVID-19, enrolled during active disease.

Here the CDR3 reads CAISTSASYEQYF. The DNA for the CDR3 is TGTGCCATCAGCACTAGCGCCTCCTACGAGCAGTACTTC. The rearrangement uses TRBV10-3 and TRBJ2-7, with 7 bases identical to TRBD2. Trimming removed 6 bases from V and 0 bases from J; junction bases left unmatched: 2. The CDR3 length is 13 residues. Looked up from germline, CDR1 is ENHRY and CDR2 is SYGVKD.

This chain connects TRBV10-3 to TRBJ2-1, with 8 bases lining up with TRBD1. Trimming cost V 11 bases and J 8 bases; bases outside gene matches: 5. From germline, CDR1 is ENHRY and CDR2 SYGVKD. This CDR3 contains 11 residues. The CDR3 region has the DNA TGTGCCGCCAGGGGGCAGGATGAGCAGTTCTTC. Its translation is CAARGQDEQFF.

CDR3 loop: CASSVRRRSYF. CDR3 nucleotide sequence: TGTGCCAGCAGTGTTCGACGGAGGAGCTACTTC. This sequence joins TRBV2 and TRBJ2-7, with D possibly TRBD2 on 5 matching bases. Germline V gene lookup returns CDR1 SNHLY and CDR2 FYNNEI. This CDR3 spans 11 amino acids. The V and J ends lost 4 bases and 13 bases respectively, with 14 bases between them.

The chain has TRBV14 and TRBJ2-7, with 9 positions matching TRBD2. CDR3 length: 19 residues. Germline CDR1 and CDR2: SGHDN and FVKESK. V shed 1 base and J 3 bases; nucleotides not matched to a gene: 16. For the CDR3, the DNA is TGTGCCAGCAGCCAAGTCACTAAGAATAGCGGGAGTCCTCGCTACGAGCAGTACTTC. Translated, it gives CASSQVTKNSGSPRYEQYF. Looking up the rest from reference TRBV14 and TRBJ2-7 gives the full variable domain: EAGVTQFPSHSVIEKGQTVTLRCDPISGHDNLYWYRRVMGKEIKFLLHFVKESKQDESGMPNNRFLAERTGGTYSTLKVQPAELEDSGVYFCASSQVTKNSGSPRYEQYFGPGTRLTVT.

The chain has TRBV2 and TRBJ1-1; a weak D match, TRBD1 (5 bases). Germline V CDR1 and CDR2: SNHLY, FYNNEI. The V gene lost 0 bases and the J gene lost 6 bases, with 8 bases spanning the gap. CDR3 length equals 13 residues. The chain's CDR3 is CASSEARVAEAFF. The CDR3, as DNA: TGTGCCAGCAGTGAAGCCAGGGTAGCTGAAGCTTTCTTT.

The V and J genes are TRBV18 and TRBJ2-6; D is perhaps TRBD2 (6 bases). Germline CDR1 reads KGHSH; CDR2 reads LQKENI. The CDR3 consists of 15 residues. The V end lost 6 bases, the J end lost 0 bases, and 9 bases lay between the germline ends. The CDR3 region is CASSRGSSGANVLTF. CDR3 bases: TGTGCCAGCTCCCGGGGGTCCTCTGGGGCCAACGTCCTGACTTTC.

This clone has more than one count but fewer than ten. V usage is TRBV5-1 and J usage is TRBJ2-2; no reliable D call. This CDR3 has 15 residues. Germline values: CDR1 SGHRS, CDR2 YFSETQ. V dropped 6 bases and J dropped 0 bases, with 12 bases sitting between them. CDR3 sequence: CASIDRASNTGELFF. DNA for the CDR3: TGCGCCAGCATCGATCGAGCCTCGAACACCGGGGAGCTGTTTTTT.

The chain has TRBV6-2 or TRBV6-3 and TRBJ1-5, with D maybe TRBD1 (6 bases). This CDR3 spans 13 amino acids. V shed 6 bases and J shed 5 bases, with 11 bases lying between them. Germline-derived CDR1 and CDR2 are MNHEY and SVGEGT. CDR3 sequence reads: CASSTGLDQPQHF. CDR3 sequence (DNA): TGTGCCAGCAGCACAGGGTTGGATCAGCCCCAGCATTTT.

V is TRBV5-1 and J is TRBJ2-7, with a tentative D call TRBD1 (5 bases). Germline V CDR1 and CDR2: SGHRS, YFSETQ. Trimming pared 4 bases from V and 3 bases from J, leaving 8 bases between. The CDR3 runs to 12 residues. The CDR3: CASSPDNYEQYF. In DNA, the CDR3 is TGCGCCAGCAGCCCGGACAACTACGAGCAGTACTTC.

The chain joins TRBV5-1 to TRBJ2-1; 16 bases are shared with TRBD2. The CDR3 has 16 amino acids. V trimming: 3 bases; J trimming: 10 bases; junction bases outside the gene matches: 7. Germline V gene lookup returns CDR1 SGHRS and CDR2 YFSETQ. In DNA, the CDR3 is TGCGCCAGCAGCTCCGGGACTAGCGGGAGGGGAGGGGAGCAGTTCTTC. Amino acid sequence: CASSSGTSGRGGEQFF.

The chain uses TRBV9 and TRBJ1-1, with 9 positions matching TRBD1. Germline loops: CDR1 SGDLS, CDR2 YYNGEE. Trimming at V came to 4 bases and at J to 4 bases, leaving 2 bases not matched to a gene. The CDR3 runs 13 residues. The CDR3 region is CASSLDRGTEAFF. For the CDR3, the DNA is TGTGCCAGCAGCTTGGACAGGGGCACTGAAGCTTTCTTT.

The rearrangement links TRBV5-1 to TRBJ2-3, with TRBD2 matching 11 bases. With 1 base clipped from V and 5 bases from J, the junction kept 6 bases outside the gene matches. The CDR3 is 16 amino acids. In germline, CDR1 is SGHRS, CDR2 YFSETQ. The CDR3 DNA follows: TGCGCCAGCAGCTTGACACTAGCGGGAGCCGGAGATACGCAGTATTTT. This encodes CASSLTLAGAGDTQYF.

The CDR3 region is CASSYPPGYEQYF. The CDR3 nucleotides read TGTGCCAGCAGTTATCCCCCCGGCTACGAGCAGTACTTC. This chain joins TRBV6-6 and TRBJ2-7; no clear D. Germline CDR1 reads MNHNY; CDR2 reads SVGAGI (reference sequence). Deletions cut 3 bases from V and 3 bases from J, with 9 bases between. The CDR3 has 13 amino acids.